This T cell receptor (beta chain) was identified during a study of vaccination effects on CD4 cells after COVID-19. Viral peptide pools were used in the ViraFEST assay to expand antigen-specific CD4+ T cells, and sequencing came afterward. Culturing for roughly 10 days preceded CD4+ T cell isolation. The vaccine given was either BNT162b2 or mRNA-1273, in two doses. On this clone itself: Its antigen remains unknown.

Trimming removed 2 bases from V and 0 bases from J; junction bases left unmatched: 3. Germline values: CDR1 MNHEY, CDR2 SVGAGI. This CDR3 region has 16 residues. Produced via immunoSEQ multiplex PCR; TCRdb's table is partial and in-frame only. Of some 69,000 clones listed, 70% to 75% are singletons. This receptor was taken from a human donor who received a COVID-19 vaccine. The V gene is TRBV6-5, the J gene TRBJ1-1; TRBD1 matches at 10 bases. The specimen comprised CD4+ T cells from PBMCs cultured with HCoV-229E spike peptides, sampled after COVID-19 vaccination. CDR3 in amino acids: CASSYSGTGVNTEAFF. In DNA form, the CDR3 reads TGTGCCAGCAGTTACAGTGGGACAGGGGTGAACACTGAAGCTTTCTTT.